This T cell receptor beta chain was sequenced during a study of blood T cell repertoires in COVID-19. With regard to this clone: Other DNA sequences from this sample encode an identical CDR3 as well.

The CDR3 consists of 14 residues. Germline values: CDR1 SGDLS, CDR2 YYNGEE. Trimming removed 2 bases at V and 4 bases at J, with 12 bases between. The assay was immunoSEQ multiplex PCR, and TCRdb's table has in-frame clones only and misses some. The table lists fewer than 400,000 clones, about nine tenths of them singletons, with roughly 2.9% in the top ten. The chain couples TRBV9 to TRBJ1-1; possible D gene TRBD1, 6 bases. The receptor was derived from a woman in her 30s with COVID-19, enrolled during active disease. Sequencing input: peripheral blood. The CDR3 DNA reads as TGTGCCAGCAGCGTCGGAACAGGGAGCACTGAAGCTTTCTTT. Translation gives CASSVGTGSTEAFF.